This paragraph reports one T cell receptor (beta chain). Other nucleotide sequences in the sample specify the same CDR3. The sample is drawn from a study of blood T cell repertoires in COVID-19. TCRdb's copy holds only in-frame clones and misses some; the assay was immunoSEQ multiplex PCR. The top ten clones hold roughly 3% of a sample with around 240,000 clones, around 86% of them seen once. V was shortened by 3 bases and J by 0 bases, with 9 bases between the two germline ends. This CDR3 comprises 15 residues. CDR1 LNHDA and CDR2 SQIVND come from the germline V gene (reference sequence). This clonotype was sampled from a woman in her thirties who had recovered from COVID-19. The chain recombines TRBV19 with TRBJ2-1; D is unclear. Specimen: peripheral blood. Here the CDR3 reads CASSMGQSSYNEQFF. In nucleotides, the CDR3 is TGTGCCAGTAGTATGGGCCAGAGCTCCTACAATGAGCAGTTCTTC.